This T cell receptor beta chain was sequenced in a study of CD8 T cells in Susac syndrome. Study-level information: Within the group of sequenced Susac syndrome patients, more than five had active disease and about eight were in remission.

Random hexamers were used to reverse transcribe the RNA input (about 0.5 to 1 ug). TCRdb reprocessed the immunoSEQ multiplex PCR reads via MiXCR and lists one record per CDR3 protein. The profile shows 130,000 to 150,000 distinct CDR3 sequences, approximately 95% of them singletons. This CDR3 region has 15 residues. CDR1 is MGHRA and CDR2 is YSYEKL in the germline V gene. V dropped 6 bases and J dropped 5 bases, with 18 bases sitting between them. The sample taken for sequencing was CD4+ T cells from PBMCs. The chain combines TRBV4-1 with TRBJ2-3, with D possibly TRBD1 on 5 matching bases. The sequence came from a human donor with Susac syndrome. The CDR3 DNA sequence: TGCGCCAGCAGAGCCCTGGGGCAGGGATTAGATACGCAGTATTTT. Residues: CASRALGQGLDTQYF.